A single T cell receptor beta chain is shown here with its context. The antigen is undetermined. The CDR3 runs 14 residues. V trimming: 7 bases; J trimming: 5 bases; junction bases outside the gene matches: 5. The data were taken from a study of T-cell reconstitution after alpha-beta-depleted transplantation in children. Study conclusions and caveats: The high TCRbeta diversity at day 60 in some patients came from surviving recipient T cells and thymic progenitors. Expanded clones from the graft, numbering several hundred, reportedly supplied alpha-beta T cells about two months after transplant. One year after transplant, T-cell counts and diversity came mostly from newly produced T cells.

TCRbeta library construction was performed incorporating unique molecular identifiers. TCRdb processed the PCR reads anew with MiXCR; each CDR3 protein has one entry. The sample lists approximately 1,000,000 distinct CDR3 sequences; roughly 29% were seen once. This TCR derives from a boy younger than two who had a stem cell transplant for SCID, so the T cells may come from the graft donor. The rearrangement links TRBV12-3 or TRBV12-4 to TRBJ2-7, with 13 bases fitting TRBD2. This specimen was PBMCs, mostly from graft donor cells, taken 360 days after TCRalphabeta/CD19-depleted stem cell transplant. The DNA for the CDR3 is TGTGCCAGCACCGGGGGACTAGCGGGGCACGAGCAGTACTTC. Protein: CASTGGLAGHEQYF.